Each of the 10 T cell receptor beta chains below was sequenced from the same sample in a study of blood T cell repertoires in COVID-19. Here immunoSEQ multiplex PCR was the method, and the copy in TCRdb shows in-frame clones only, minus some. Of a few hundred thousand clones listed, 70% to 90% were seen once; the top ten hold under 2.5%. Sequenced sample: PBMCs or T cells enriched from blood (not recorded which). The receptors originated from a man aged 25 to 40 who had recovered from COVID-19.

The chain links TRBV19 to TRBJ2-2, with 7 bases aligning to TRBD1. The CDR3 is 17 amino acids. Trimming removed 6 bases from V and 0 bases from J; junction bases left unmatched: 10. Looked up from germline, CDR1 is LNHDA and CDR2 is SQIVND (reference sequence). In DNA form, the CDR3 reads TGTGCCAGTAGGAGAATCTTCAGGGGGTCGAACACCGGGGAGCTGTTTTTT. This gives the protein CASRRIFRGSNTGELFF.

V usage is TRBV12-3 or TRBV12-4 and J usage is TRBJ2-1; 8 positions match TRBD2. The V segment lost 1 base and the J segment 13 bases; nucleotides outside the gene matches: 6. The CDR3 length is 13 residues. The CDR3 DNA reads TGTGCCAGCAGTTTAGGGGCGGGGGGCGGACAGTTCTTC. It yields the protein CASSLGAGGGQFF.

This sequence joins TRBV6-5 and TRBJ1-3; D is unclear. In germline, CDR1 is MNHEY, CDR2 SVGAGI. The V gene lost 2 bases and the J gene lost 7 bases, with 9 bases spanning the gap. The CDR3 is 13 residues long. The CDR3 bases are TGTGCCAGCAGTTACCAAGAGGGTAACACCATATATTTT. Amino acid sequence: CASSYQEGNTIYF.

The J gene is TRBJ1-5, the V gene TRBV12-5; 7 bases fit TRBD1. CDR3 size: 15 residues. V gave up 6 bases and J gave up 4 bases; unmatched junction bases: 9. Germline CDR1 reads LGHNT; CDR2 reads FRNRAP. The CDR3 nucleotides read TGTGCTAGTGGCCTGCCGACAGGGTTGAATCAGCCCCAGCATTTT. It codes for CASGLPTGLNQPQHF.

For this clone: The same CDR3 arises from other DNA sequences in this sample as well. V and J are TRBV19 and TRBJ1-1; D possibly corresponds to TRBD1 (6 bases). This CDR3 region has 13 residues. V lost 4 bases to trimming and J lost 5 bases, with 11 bases between them. Germline CDR1 and CDR2: LNHDA and SQIVND (reference sequence). This CDR3 reads CASSTQTGTEAFF. CDR3 DNA sequence: TGTGCCAGTAGTACCCAGACAGGAACTGAAGCTTTCTTT.

The chain links TRBV30 to TRBJ1-5, with D tentatively TRBD1 (5 bases). Trimming removed 5 bases from V and 6 bases from J, with 11 bases in between. CDR1 GTSNPN and CDR2 SVGIG come from the germline V gene (reference sequence). This CDR3 is 12 amino acids long. CDR3 nucleotide sequence: TGTGCCTGGGAATCCGGGGGTCAGCCCCAGCATTTT. Its protein is CAWESGGQPQHF.

The rearrangement joins TRBV19 to TRBJ1-2, with D possibly TRBD1 on 6 matching bases. Trimming shortened V by 6 bases and J by 8 bases, and 16 bases separated the two germline ends. Looked up from germline, CDR1 is LNHDA and CDR2 is SQIVND (reference sequence). The CDR3 has 13 amino acids. The CDR3 protein is CASSVVQGRGYTF. CDR3 in DNA: TGTGCCAGTAGCGTTGTACAGGGACGAGGCTACACCTTC.

The chain joins TRBV7-9 to TRBJ1-2, with 9 bases that match TRBD1. The CDR3 sequence is 14 residues long. V was pared by 4 bases and J by 7 bases, with 7 bases of the junction left unmatched. Germline CDR1 is SEHNR and CDR2 is FQNEAQ (reference sequence). The CDR3 sequence is CASSSTGTGLGYTF. As DNA, the CDR3 is TGTGCCAGCAGCTCCACCGGGACAGGGCTTGGCTACACCTTC.

This clone was found once. V gene TRBV6-4 combines with J gene TRBJ1-2; D is possibly TRBD1 (5 bases). Germline CDR1 reads MRHNA; CDR2 reads SNTAGT. V was trimmed by 6 bases and J by 0 bases, leaving 14 bases between them. The CDR3 has 15 residues. The CDR3 sequence is CASSHGGQSNYGYTF. DNA for the CDR3: TGTGCCAGCAGCCACGGTGGACAATCTAACTATGGCTACACCTTC.

The chain employs TRBV9 and TRBJ2-3, with D possibly TRBD2 on 5 matching bases. Trimming removed 4 bases at V and 3 bases at J, with 12 bases between. There are 14 residues in the CDR3. Germline lookup yields CDR1 SGDLS and CDR2 YYNGEE. CDR3 nucleotide sequence: TGTGCCAGCAGCCCTCCCGGCGGGACAGATACGCAGTATTTT. Its translation is CASSPPGGTDTQYF.